This T cell receptor beta chain is drawn from a study of cytomegalovirus exposure and HLA in healthy donors. Background on the study: Counted in an early data release were tens of millions of unique TCRs from HLA-typed donors. There were approximately 400 genotyped donors. Of these, roughly 80% fell in the genetic ancestry cluster associated with self-reported Caucasian donors.

Regarding the study as a whole: HLA-A and HLA-B allele assignments for most subjects were reportedly predicted accurately using TCR beta sequences. In a later analysis, TCR beta V- and J-gene trimming showed a link to a missense DCLRE1C variant.

This clone has more than one count but fewer than ten. Its specificity is not known. CDR1 and CDR2 from the germline V gene are SGHVS and FNYEAQ. This CDR3 spans 13 amino acids. The V end was cut by 1 base, the J end by 7 bases, with 8 bases between. PCR employed 60 Vbeta and 13 Jbeta primers. This table comes from immunoSEQ multiplex PCR, and its TCRdb copy is limited to in-frame clones, with some not included. The data contain fewer than 250,000 clones, over 75% of them singletons. J is TRBJ1-3 and V is TRBV7-6, with TRBD1 as a possible D gene (6 bases). The receptor was isolated from a girl aged 2 to 10 in good health and CMV-seronegative. The sample comprised PBMCs. The chain's CDR3 is CASSLDRVNTIYF. The CDR3 DNA sequence: TGTGCCAGCAGCTTAGACAGGGTCAACACCATATATTTT.